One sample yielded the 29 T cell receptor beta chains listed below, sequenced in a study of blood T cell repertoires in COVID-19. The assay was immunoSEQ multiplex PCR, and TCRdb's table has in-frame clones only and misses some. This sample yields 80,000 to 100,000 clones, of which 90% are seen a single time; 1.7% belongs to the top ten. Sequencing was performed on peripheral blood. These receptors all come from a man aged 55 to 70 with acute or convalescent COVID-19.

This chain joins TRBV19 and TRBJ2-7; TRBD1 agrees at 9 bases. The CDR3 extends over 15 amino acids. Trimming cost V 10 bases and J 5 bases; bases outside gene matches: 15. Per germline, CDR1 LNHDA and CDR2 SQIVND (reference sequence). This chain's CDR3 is CATGGGTGRSNEQYF. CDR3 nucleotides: TGTGCCACTGGCGGCGGGACAGGGAGGTCCAACGAGCAGTACTTC.

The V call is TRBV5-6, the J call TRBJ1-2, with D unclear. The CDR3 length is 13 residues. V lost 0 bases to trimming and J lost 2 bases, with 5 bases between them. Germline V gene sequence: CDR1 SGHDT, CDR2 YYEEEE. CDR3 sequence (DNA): TGTGCCAGCAGCTTGGAACAGAACTATGGCTACACCTTC. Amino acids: CASSLEQNYGYTF. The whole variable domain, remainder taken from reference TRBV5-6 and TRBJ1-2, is DAGVTQSPTHLIKTRGQQVTLRCSPKSGHDTVSWYQQALGQGPQFIFQYYEEEERQRGNFPDRFSGHQFPNYSSELNVNALLLGDSALYLCASSLEQNYGYTFGSGTRLTVV.

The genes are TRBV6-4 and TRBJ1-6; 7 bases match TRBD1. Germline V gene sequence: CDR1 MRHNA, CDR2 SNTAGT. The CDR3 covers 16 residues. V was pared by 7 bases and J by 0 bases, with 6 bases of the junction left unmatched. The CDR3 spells CASKSTGSSYNSPLHF. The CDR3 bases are TGTGCCAGCAAATCGACAGGGAGCTCCTATAATTCACCCCTCCACTTT.

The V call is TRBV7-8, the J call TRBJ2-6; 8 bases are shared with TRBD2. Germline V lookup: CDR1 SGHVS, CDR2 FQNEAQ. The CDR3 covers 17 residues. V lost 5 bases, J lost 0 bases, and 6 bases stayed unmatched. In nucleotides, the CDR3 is TGTGCCAGCAGCCAAAGCGGGGGACCCTCTGGGGCCAACGTCCTGACTTTC. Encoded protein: CASSQSGGPSGANVLTF.

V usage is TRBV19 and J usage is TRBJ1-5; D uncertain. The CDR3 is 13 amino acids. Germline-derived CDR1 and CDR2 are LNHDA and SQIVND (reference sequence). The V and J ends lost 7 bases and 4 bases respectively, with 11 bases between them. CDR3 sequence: CASTLRTNQPQHF. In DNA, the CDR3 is TGTGCCAGTACCCTTCGGACTAATCAGCCCCAGCATTTT. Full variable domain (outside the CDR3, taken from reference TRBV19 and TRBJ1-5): DGGITQSPKYLFRKEGQNVTLSCEQNLNHDAMYWYRQDPGQGLRLIYYSQIVNDFQKGDIAEGYSVSREKKESFPLTVTSAQKNPTAFYLCASTLRTNQPQHFGDGTRLSIL.

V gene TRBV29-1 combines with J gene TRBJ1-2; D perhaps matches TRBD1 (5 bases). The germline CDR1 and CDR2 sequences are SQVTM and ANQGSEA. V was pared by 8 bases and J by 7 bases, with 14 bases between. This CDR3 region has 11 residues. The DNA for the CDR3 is TGCAGCTCGGGGGAGAGGAGTGGCTACACCTTC. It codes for CSSGERSGYTF.

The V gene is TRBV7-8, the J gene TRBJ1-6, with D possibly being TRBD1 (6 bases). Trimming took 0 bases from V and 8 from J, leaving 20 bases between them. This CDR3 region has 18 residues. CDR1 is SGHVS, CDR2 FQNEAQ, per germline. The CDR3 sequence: CASSLAPPMDSSYSPLHF. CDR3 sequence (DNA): TGTGCCAGCAGCTTAGCCCCGCCAATGGACAGTTCCTATTCACCCCTCCACTTT.

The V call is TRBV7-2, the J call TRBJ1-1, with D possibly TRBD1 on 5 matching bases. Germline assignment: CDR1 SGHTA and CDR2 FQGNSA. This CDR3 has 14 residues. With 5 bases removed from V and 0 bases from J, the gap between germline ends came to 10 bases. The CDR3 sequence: CASSADRLNTEAFF. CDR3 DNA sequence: TGTGCCAGCAGCGCCGACAGACTGAACACTGAAGCTTTCTTT.

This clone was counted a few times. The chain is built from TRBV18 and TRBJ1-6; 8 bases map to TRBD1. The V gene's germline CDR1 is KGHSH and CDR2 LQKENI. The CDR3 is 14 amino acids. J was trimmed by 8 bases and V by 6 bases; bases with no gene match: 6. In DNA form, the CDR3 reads TGTGCCAGCTCTGAGACAGGGGAGGATTCACCCCTCCACTTT. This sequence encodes CASSETGEDSPLHF.

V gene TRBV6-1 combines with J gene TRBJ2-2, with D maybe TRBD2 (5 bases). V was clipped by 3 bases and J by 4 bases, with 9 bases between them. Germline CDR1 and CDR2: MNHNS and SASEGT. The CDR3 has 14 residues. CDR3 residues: CASSDGVATGELFF. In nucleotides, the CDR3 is TGTGCCAGCAGTGACGGGGTGGCCACCGGGGAGCTGTTTTTT.

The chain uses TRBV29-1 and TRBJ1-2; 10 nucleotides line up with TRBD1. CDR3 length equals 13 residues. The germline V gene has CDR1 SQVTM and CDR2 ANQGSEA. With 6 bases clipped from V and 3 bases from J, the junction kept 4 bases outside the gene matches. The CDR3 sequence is CSVEGQGYYGYTF. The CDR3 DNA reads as TGCAGCGTAGAGGGACAGGGGTACTATGGCTACACCTTC.

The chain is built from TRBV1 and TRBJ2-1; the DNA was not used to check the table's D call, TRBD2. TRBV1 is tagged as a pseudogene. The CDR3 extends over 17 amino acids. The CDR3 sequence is CTRPGLAGIGSYNEQFF. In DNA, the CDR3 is TGCACCAGGCCCGGACTAGCGGGGATAGGGTCCTACAATGAGCAGTTCTTC.

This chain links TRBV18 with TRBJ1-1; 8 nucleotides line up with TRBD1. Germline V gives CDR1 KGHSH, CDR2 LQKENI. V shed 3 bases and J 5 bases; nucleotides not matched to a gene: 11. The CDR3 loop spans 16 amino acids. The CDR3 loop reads CASSPPSGQGGTEAFF. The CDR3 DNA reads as TGTGCCAGCTCACCCCCTTCCGGACAGGGTGGGACTGAAGCTTTCTTT.

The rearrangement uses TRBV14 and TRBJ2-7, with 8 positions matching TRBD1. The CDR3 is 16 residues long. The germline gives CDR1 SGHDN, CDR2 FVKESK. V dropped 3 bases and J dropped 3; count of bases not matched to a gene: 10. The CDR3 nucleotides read TGTGCCAGCAGCCATGGGACAGGATGGGGGCACTACGAGCAGTACTTC. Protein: CASSHGTGWGHYEQYF.

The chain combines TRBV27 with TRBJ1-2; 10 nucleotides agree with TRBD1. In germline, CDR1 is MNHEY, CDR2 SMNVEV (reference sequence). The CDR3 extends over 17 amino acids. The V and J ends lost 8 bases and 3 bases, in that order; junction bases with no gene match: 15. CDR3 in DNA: TGTGCCAGCTTTGACTTGGGACAGGGGATGTTAGACTATGGCTACACCTTC. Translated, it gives CASFDLGQGMLDYGYTF.

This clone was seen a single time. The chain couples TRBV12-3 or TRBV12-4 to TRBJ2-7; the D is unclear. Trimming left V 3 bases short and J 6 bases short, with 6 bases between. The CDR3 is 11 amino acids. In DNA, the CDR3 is TGTGCCAGCAGTTTGACGGGCGAGCAGTACTTC. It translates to CASSLTGEQYF.

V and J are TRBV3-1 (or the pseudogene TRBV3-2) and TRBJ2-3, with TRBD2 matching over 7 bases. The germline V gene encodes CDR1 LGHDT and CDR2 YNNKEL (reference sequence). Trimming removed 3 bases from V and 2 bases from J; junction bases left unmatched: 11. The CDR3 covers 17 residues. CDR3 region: CASSHGASGSPTDTQYF. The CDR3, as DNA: TGTGCCAGCAGCCATGGGGCTAGCGGCTCCCCCACAGATACGCAGTATTTT.

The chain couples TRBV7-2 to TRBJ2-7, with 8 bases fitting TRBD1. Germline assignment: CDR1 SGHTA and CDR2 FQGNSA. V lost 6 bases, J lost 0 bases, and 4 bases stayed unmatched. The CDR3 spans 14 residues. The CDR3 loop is CASRGQVLSYEQYF. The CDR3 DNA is TGTGCCAGCAGGGGACAGGTACTCTCCTACGAGCAGTACTTC. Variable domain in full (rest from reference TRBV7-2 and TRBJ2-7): GAGVSQSPSNKVTEKGKDVELRCDPISGHTALYWYRQSLGQGLEFLIYFQGNSAPDKSGLPSDRFSAERTGGSVSTLTIQRTQQEDSAVYLCASRGQVLSYEQYFGPGTRLTVT.

The CDR3 bases are TGTGCCAGCAGCCCCGGGACAGTACACACAGATACGCAGTATTTT. It specifies CASSPGTVHTDTQYF. This chain uses TRBV21-1 with TRBJ2-3; TRBD1, as called in the table, went unchecked against the DNA. TRBV21-1 is designated a pseudogene. The CDR3 is 15 amino acids.

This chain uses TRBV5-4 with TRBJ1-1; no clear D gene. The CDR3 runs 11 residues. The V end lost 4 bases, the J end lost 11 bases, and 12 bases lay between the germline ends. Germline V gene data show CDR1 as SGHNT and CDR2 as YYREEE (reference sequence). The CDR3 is CASSGRESAFF. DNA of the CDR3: TGTGCCAGCAGCGGCCGGGAGTCGGCTTTCTTT. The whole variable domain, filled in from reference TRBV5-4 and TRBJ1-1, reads ETGVTQSPTHLIKTRGQQVTLRCSSQSGHNTVSWYQQALGQGPQFIFQYYREEENGRGNFPPRFSGLQFPNYSSELNVNALELDDSALYLCASSGRESAFFGQGTRLTVV.

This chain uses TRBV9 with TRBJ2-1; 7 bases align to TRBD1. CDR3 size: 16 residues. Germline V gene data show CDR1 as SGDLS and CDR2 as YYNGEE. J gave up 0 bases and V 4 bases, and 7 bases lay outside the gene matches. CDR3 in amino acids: CASSPQGKSSYNEQFF. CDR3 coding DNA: TGTGCCAGCAGCCCACAGGGGAAGAGCTCCTACAATGAGCAGTTCTTC. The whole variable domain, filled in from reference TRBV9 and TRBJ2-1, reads DSGVTQTPKHLITATGQRVTLRCSPRSGDLSVYWYQQSLDQGLQFLIQYYNGEERAKGNILERFSAQQFPDLHSELNLSSLELGDSALYFCASSPQGKSSYNEQFFGPGTRLTVL.

The CDR3 nucleotides are TGTGCCTGGAGTGCTAGGATCGGCCAGTACTTC. Its protein product is CAWSARIGQYF. J is TRBJ2-7 and V is TRBV30, with D unclear. CDR1 and CDR2 from the germline V gene are GTSNPN and SVGIG (reference sequence). The length of the CDR3 is 11 residues. Deletions cut 1 base from V and 10 bases from J, with 11 bases between.

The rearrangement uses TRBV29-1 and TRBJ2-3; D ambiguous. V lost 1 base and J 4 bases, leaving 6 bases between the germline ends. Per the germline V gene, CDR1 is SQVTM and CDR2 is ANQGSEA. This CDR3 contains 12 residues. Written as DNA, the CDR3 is TGCAGCGTTGAAGGGCACGCAGATACGCAGTATTTT. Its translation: CSVEGHADTQYF.

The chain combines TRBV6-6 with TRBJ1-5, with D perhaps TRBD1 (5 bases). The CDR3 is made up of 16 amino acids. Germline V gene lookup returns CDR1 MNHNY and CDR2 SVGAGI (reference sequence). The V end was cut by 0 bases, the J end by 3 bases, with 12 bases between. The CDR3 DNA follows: TGTGCCAGCAGTTACTCGACAGCAAAGCCCAATCAGCCCCAGCATTTT. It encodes CASSYSTAKPNQPQHF.

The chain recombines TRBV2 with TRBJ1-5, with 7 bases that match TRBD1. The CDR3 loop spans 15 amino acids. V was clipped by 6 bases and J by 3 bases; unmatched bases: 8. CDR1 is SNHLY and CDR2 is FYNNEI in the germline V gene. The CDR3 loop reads CASRSQGTLNQPQHF. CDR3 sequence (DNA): TGTGCCAGCAGATCACAGGGGACCCTCAATCAGCCCCAGCATTTT. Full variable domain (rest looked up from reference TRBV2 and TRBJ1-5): EPEVTQTPSHQVTQMGQEVILRCVPISNHLYFYWYRQILGQKVEFLVSFYNNEISEKSEIFDDQFSVERPDGSNFTLKIRSTKLEDSAMYFCASRSQGTLNQPQHFGDGTRLSIL.

The CDR3 DNA reads as TGTGCCAGCAATCAGGGGGTCTACGGCTACACCTTC. It codes for CASNQGVYGYTF. This chain connects TRBV6-5 to TRBJ1-2, with 7 bases that match TRBD1. CDR3 size: 12 residues. CDR1 and CDR2 (germline): MNHEY, SVGAGI. The junction had 7 bases not matched to a gene; V was cut back by 7 bases and J by 8 bases.

As DNA, the CDR3 is TGTGCCAGTAGTACCACTAGCGGGGGGGCACATGAGCAGTTCTTC. It yields the protein CASSTTSGGAHEQFF. This chain links TRBV19 with TRBJ2-1, with TRBD2 matching over 13 bases. The V segment lost 4 bases and the J segment 8 bases; nucleotides outside the gene matches: 5. The CDR3 is 15 amino acids. The germline CDR1 and CDR2 sequences are LNHDA and SQIVND (reference sequence).

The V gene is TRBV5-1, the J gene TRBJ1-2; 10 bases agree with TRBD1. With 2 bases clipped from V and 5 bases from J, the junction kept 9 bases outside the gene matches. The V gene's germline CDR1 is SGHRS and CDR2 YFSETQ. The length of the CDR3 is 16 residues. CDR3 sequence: CASSLVGQGEGYGYTF. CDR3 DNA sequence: TGCGCCAGCAGCTTAGTCGGACAGGGGGAAGGGTATGGCTACACCTTC.

CDR3 loop: CASSPGTESYNEQFF. CDR3 in DNA: TGTGCCAGCAGCCCCGGGACAGAATCTTACAATGAGCAGTTCTTC. The chain has TRBV4-2 and TRBJ2-1; 7 bases map to TRBD1. CDR1 LGHNA and CDR2 YNFKEQ come from the germline V gene. The V and J ends lost 4 bases and 4 bases, in that order; junction bases with no gene match: 7. The CDR3 sequence is 15 residues long.